This TCR beta chain comes out of a study of blood T cell repertoires in COVID-19 (dated by TCRdb to between 2020 and 2021). Concerning the study at large: The collaborator samples originated in the United States, Italy and Spain and spanned the acute and convalescent phases of COVID-19. The prospective study material was composed of cDNA or gDNA derived from T cells, B-cell-depleted T cells, or PBMCs. Subjects who had been exposed to COVID-19, were actively infected with it, or had recovered from it provided the deeply sampled blood TCRbeta repertoires that made up the dataset. A freely available public database, intended as a resource for researchers studying the immune response to SARS-CoV-2, is where the repertoires were released. Samples were obtained from the ongoing ImmuneRACE study (first 160 participants) and from over 1,000 subjects provided by 6 global collaborators. Sample metadata almost always included a de-identified subject ID, COVID-19 status, age in years and sex. HLA class I and class II types, where available, came from metadata supplied by the sample provider rather than from assay-based typing.

Concerning this clone: Its antigen is still unknown. Base qualities are not recorded, but no much larger clone differs from it by a single base.

Broader findings and caveats from the paper: The amount of clinical and demographic metadata varied by source and participant and was provided uncurated.

In the germline V gene, CDR1 corresponds to SGHRS and CDR2 to YFSETQ. Unmatched junction bases come to 7, with V trimmed by 7 bases and J by 3 bases. The CDR3 starts with the cysteine, ends with the phenylalanine, and has 14 residues. Of all the DNA, just the CDR3 is kept, 42 bases in frame from base 1. Collaborating institutions collected whole blood in K2EDTA tubes following their own protocols. Collaborator samples were shipped for TCRbeta analysis as frozen whole blood, isolated PBMCs, or DNA extracted from either sample type. TCRbeta CDR3 regions were amplified from genomic DNA by means of the immunoSEQ Assay, a bias-controlled multiplex PCR. In the original analysis: Nucleated cell counts per sample were estimated from amplification of reference gene primers within the assay. To quantify the absolute abundance of each unique TCRbeta CDR3 rearrangement, sequence reads were collapsed and filtered. Productive Simpson clonality was computed per sample as the square root of Simpson's diversity index over productive rearrangements. As stored in TCRdb, this immuneACCESS dataset retains in-frame rearrangements with V and J assigned. A fraction of the clones does not appear; measured against another copy, unresolved V genes explain less than half of the discrepancy, and the remainder lacks a known reason. The D gene and trimming were derived from the DNA, and the V and J assignments and clone size from that table. The sample has about 80,000 clones on record, around 91% of them singletons. In total, the top ten clones hold approximately 4.3% of the sample.

The source material was peripheral blood. This clonotype was sampled from a woman of 80 years or more with active or convalescent COVID-19. The chain uses TRBV5-1 and TRBJ2-1; 7 of the junction bases match TRBD2. CDR3 region: CASCTGGDYNEQFF. The sequence in DNA is TGCGCCAGCTGTACGGGAGGCGACTACAATGAGCAGTTCTTC.